Following are 17 T cell receptor beta chains from one sample sequenced in a study of CD8 T cells in ankylosing spondylitis. Each CDR3 protein gets one entry after TCRdb re-called the 5' RACE reads with MiXCR. The table has about 230,000 distinct CDR3 sequences, roughly 8.2% seen once. Sequenced sample: blood, either unsorted or a sorted T cell fraction (not recorded which). Source of these receptors: a female donor with ankylosing spondylitis or in good health (not recorded which).

The sample holds many counts of this clonotype. The chain links TRBV6-2 or TRBV6-3 to TRBJ2-7; D gene ambiguous. Germline-derived CDR1 and CDR2 are MNHEY and SVGEGT. The V end lost 0 bases, the J end lost 3 bases, and 9 bases lay between the germline ends. The CDR3 has 14 amino acids. As DNA, the CDR3 is TGTGCCAGCAGTTACTCTTGGACGCGCTACGAGCAGTACTTC. This encodes CASSYSWTRYEQYF.

This chain uses TRBV20-1 with TRBJ2-5; no firm D call. This CDR3 spans 11 amino acids. Per the germline V gene, CDR1 is DFQATT and CDR2 is SNEGSKA (reference sequence). The CDR3: CALPRKETQYF. The CDR3 nucleotides read TGCGCCCTCCCTCGGAAAGAGACCCAGTACTTC.

The sample holds many counts of this clonotype. The V call is TRBV7-2, the J call TRBJ2-7; the match to TRBD2 covers 11 bases. Germline CDR1 is SGHTA and CDR2 is FQGNSA. The V gene end was trimmed by 5 bases and the J gene end by 5 bases; junction bases not matched to a gene: 8. This CDR3 spans 15 amino acids. The CDR3 here is CASSPSSGRRNEQYF. In nucleotides, the CDR3 is TGTGCCAGCAGCCCCTCTAGCGGGAGGAGGAACGAGCAGTACTTC.

This clonotype was observed many times. The V gene is TRBV28, the J gene TRBJ2-2, with a weak D call TRBD2 (5 bases). This CDR3 region has 14 residues. V was cut by 11 bases and J by 1 base, with 14 bases left in between. The germline CDR1 and CDR2 sequences are MDHEN and SYDVKM. The CDR3 sequence: CAVGRGLNTGELFF. The CDR3 coding sequence is TGTGCCGTTGGAAGAGGGTTGAACACCGGGGAGCTGTTTTTT.

This clonotype was detected ten times or more. This sequence joins TRBV6-5 and TRBJ2-1; D is undetermined. The CDR3 is 13 residues long. Germline CDR1 MNHEY, CDR2 SVGAGI. V gave up 2 bases and J gave up 10 bases, with 12 bases separating them. For the CDR3, the DNA is TGTGCCAGCAGTTACCGTTATCAAGGGGAGCAGTTCTTC. Protein: CASSYRYQGEQFF.

The gene calls are TRBV9 and TRBJ2-1; no reliable D call. Germline lookup yields CDR1 SGDLS and CDR2 YYNGEE. This CDR3 has 14 residues. The ends were cut back, 2 bases at V and 4 bases at J, with 10 bases in the middle. The chain's CDR3 is CASSVKPSYNEQFF. In nucleotides, the CDR3 is TGTGCCAGCAGCGTTAAACCAAGTTACAATGAGCAGTTCTTC. Looking up the rest from reference TRBV9 and TRBJ2-1 gives the full variable domain: DSGVTQTPKHLITATGQRVTLRCSPRSGDLSVYWYQQSLDQGLQFLIQYYNGEERAKGNILERFSAQQFPDLHSELNLSSLELGDSALYFCASSVKPSYNEQFFGPGTRLTVL.

The table lists this clonotype with a few counts. V usage is TRBV7-2 and J usage is TRBJ1-1; tentative D call: TRBD1 (5 bases). The V end lost 4 bases, the J end lost 6 bases, and 18 bases lay between the germline ends. This CDR3 is 15 amino acids long. Germline CDR1 SGHTA, CDR2 FQGNSA. As DNA, the CDR3 is TGTGCCAGCAGCTCCCGATGGGGACGGATCCCTGAAGCTTTCTTT. Translating it yields CASSSRWGRIPEAFF.

This clonotype was found a few times. The chain combines TRBV27 with TRBJ2-7; 9 bases line up with TRBD1. After removal of 8 bases from V and 6 bases from J, the junction contained 2 bases not matched to a gene. In germline, CDR1 is MNHEY, CDR2 SMNVEV (reference sequence). The CDR3 runs 11 residues. CDR3 sequence (DNA): TGTGCCAGCGGACAGGGGATCGAGCAGTACTTC. This gives the protein CASGQGIEQYF.

At least ten counts were recorded for this clonotype. The chain carries TRBV5-1 and TRBJ2-5, with D tentatively TRBD1 or TRBD2 (5 bases each). The V gene's germline CDR1 is SGHRS and CDR2 YFSETQ. V was trimmed by 5 bases and J by 2 bases, leaving 10 bases between them. This CDR3 has 13 amino acids. The chain's CDR3 is CASRGETQETQYF. CDR3 bases: TGCGCCAGCAGGGGGGAGACACAAGAGACCCAGTACTTC.

This clonotype was found many times. The chain joins TRBV4-1 to TRBJ2-1; 7 bases line up with TRBD1. Trimming took 1 base from V and 5 from J; bases not matched to a gene: 11. The CDR3 spans 17 residues. CDR1 and CDR2 (germline): MGHRA, YSYEKL. DNA of the CDR3: TGCGCCAGCAGCCAAGTATCGCTCGGGACAGCTAACAATGAGCAGTTCTTC. This encodes CASSQVSLGTANNEQFF.

This clonotype was counted at least ten times. V and J are TRBV28 and TRBJ1-2, with 10 bases that match TRBD1. The length of the CDR3 is 15 residues. Germline trimming cut 5 bases from V and 4 bases from J; bases unmatched to any gene: 7. CDR1 and CDR2 from the germline V gene are MDHEN and SYDVKM. CDR3 sequence (DNA): TGTGCCAGCAGTCCAATGGGGGACAGGGGCTATGGCTACACCTTC. This gives the protein CASSPMGDRGYGYTF.

This clonotype was counted at least ten times. The chain links TRBV20-1 to TRBJ1-1, with 7 bases fitting TRBD1. J lost 5 bases, V lost 1 base, and 10 bases had no gene match. The CDR3 extends over 15 amino acids. From germline, CDR1 is DFQATT and CDR2 SNEGSKA (reference sequence). Written as DNA, the CDR3 is TGCAGTGCTAGAGGTCGGGGGAGGGGGCTGACTGAAGCTTTCTTT. Its translation is CSARGRGRGLTEAFF.

This clonotype has a count of ten or more. This chain uses TRBV27 with TRBJ2-5; 8 bases line up with TRBD2. Germline loops: CDR1 MNHEY, CDR2 SMNVEV (reference sequence). This CDR3 is built from 13 residues. V gave up 6 bases and J gave up 5 bases; unmatched junction bases: 5. The chain's CDR3 is CASRGLGGETQYF. The CDR3, as DNA: TGTGCCAGCAGGGGACTAGGAGGGGAGACCCAGTACTTC.

In this sample, this clonotype turned up many times. The chain is built from TRBV29-1 and TRBJ2-1, with D unresolved. The V end was cut by 6 bases, the J end by 3 bases, with 6 bases between. Germline V gene lookup returns CDR1 SQVTM and CDR2 ANQGSEA. The CDR3 runs to 11 residues. CDR3 sequence reads: CSVLNYNEQFF. The CDR3 nucleotides are TGCAGCGTGCTGAACTACAATGAGCAGTTCTTC.

This clonotype has at least ten counts. This sequence joins TRBV7-2 and TRBJ1-3; possibly TRBD1 for D (6 bases). Germline V gene data show CDR1 as SGHTA and CDR2 as FQGNSA. The length of the CDR3 is 13 residues. The V end lost 2 bases, the J end lost 4 bases, and 6 bases lay between the germline ends. CDR3: CASSLQGGNTIYF. CDR3 bases: TGTGCCAGCAGCTTACAGGGGGGAAACACCATATATTTT.

J is TRBJ2-7 and V is TRBV7-2; D remains ambiguous. The V gene's germline CDR1 is SGHTA and CDR2 FQGNSA. The V end was cut by 1 base, the J end by 1 base, with 11 bases between. The length of the CDR3 is 15 residues. The CDR3: CASSLGGVRSYEQYF. The CDR3 bases are TGTGCCAGCAGCTTAGGAGGAGTCAGGTCCTACGAGCAGTACTTC. Drawing the rest from reference TRBV7-2 and TRBJ2-7, the complete variable domain is GAGVSQSPSNKVTEKGKDVELRCDPISGHTALYWYRQSLGQGLEFLIYFQGNSAPDKSGLPSDRFSAERTGGSVSTLTIQRTQQEDSAVYLCASSLGGVRSYEQYFGPGTRLTVT.

This clonotype was observed many times. The genes are TRBV12-3 or TRBV12-4 and TRBJ2-3; a weak D match, TRBD2 (6 bases). The V end was cut by 5 bases, the J end by 0 bases, with 18 bases between. The CDR3 has 17 residues. CDR3 in amino acids: CASSRDGSTTSTDTQYF. CDR3 coding DNA: TGTGCCAGCAGTCGAGACGGGAGTACAACTAGCACAGATACGCAGTATTTT.